Listed below are T cell receptor beta chains from one sample, sequenced in a study of T cells and Merkel cell carcinoma outcomes. Repertoires were generated with immunoSEQ multiplex PCR, while TCRdb's copy carries only in-frame clones and drops some. The sample includes about 15,000 clones, more than 75% of them seen just once. The specimen was tumor tissue from Merkel cell carcinoma. The receptor source for this set is a human donor with Merkel cell carcinoma. CDR3s include the opening cysteine and the closing phenylalanine or tryptophan. D genes are given only for firm matches. Clone size is not always given. Where it is, it says once, few, many or a class for expanded clones.

size,D,J,V,CDR3,DNA
.,TRBD1,TRBJ1-2,TRBV2,CASSERQGVLYGYTF,TGTGCCAGCAGTGAGAGACAGGGAGTTTTATATGGCTACACCTTC
.,TRBD1,TRBJ1-1,TRBV10-3,CAIRPDRAEDEAFF,TGTGCCATCAGACCGGACAGGGCGGAGGATGAAGCTTTCTTT
.,TRBD2,TRBJ2-5,TRBV18,CASSPSLAGGETQYF,TGTGCCAGCTCACCGAGTCTAGCGGGAGGCGAGACCCAGTACTTC
.,TRBD2,TRBJ2-7,TRBV5-1,CASSVTSFYEQYF,TGCGCCAGCAGCGTGACTAGCTTCTACGAGCAGTACTTC
.,TRBD2,TRBJ2-1,TRBV19,CASSEGTSLDEQFF,TGTGCCAGTAGTGAAGGGACTAGCTTGGATGAGCAGTTCTTC
.,TRBD2,TRBJ2-6,TRBV28,CAAGRGSGANVLTF,TGTGCAGCGGGAAGGGGCTCTGGGGCCAACGTCCTGACTTTC
.,.,TRBJ2-2,TRBV6-6,CASSYSGGLGELFF,TGTGCCAGCAGTTACTCGGGGGGGCTCGGGGAGCTGTTTTTT
.,.,TRBJ2-1,TRBV11-3,CASSYGGELNNEQFF,TGTGCCAGCAGCTATGGGGGCGAATTAAACAATGAGCAGTTCTTC
.,.,TRBJ2-7,TRBV28,CASSPSGSYEQYF,TGTGCCAGCAGTCCCTCCGGGTCCTACGAGCAGTACTTC
.,.,TRBJ2-7,TRBV4-2,CASSQATNSYEQYF,TGTGCCAGCAGCCAAGCGACTAACTCCTACGAGCAGTACTTC
few,.,TRBJ1-2,TRBV19,CASSIVALPYGYTF,TGTGCCAGTAGTATAGTGGCCCTTCCCTATGGCTACACCTTC
.,.,TRBJ1-3,TRBV2,CASRISGNTIYF,TGTGCCAGCAGGATCTCTGGAAACACCATATATTTT
.,.,TRBJ2-3,TRBV5-5,CASSFMITDTQYF,TGTGCCAGCAGCTTCATGATCACAGATACGCAGTATTTT
.,.,TRBJ1-1,TRBV14,CASSQGWGTEAFF,TGTGCCAGCAGCCAAGGATGGGGCACTGAAGCTTTCTTT
.,.,TRBJ1-2,TRBV10-3,CAISESGPGYGYTF,TGTGCCATCAGTGAGTCAGGCCCTGGCTATGGCTACACCTTC
.,.,TRBJ1-2,TRBV18,CASSPPPGGKGYTF,TGTGCCAGCTCACCACCGCCCGGGGGAAAGGGCTACACCTTC
.,TRBD1,TRBJ1-1,TRBV9,CASIETGIVEGTEAFF,TGTGCCAGCATAGAGACAGGGATCGTCGAAGGCACTGAAGCTTTCTTT
once,TRBD1,TRBJ1-6,TRBV7-9,CASSPQGSSNSPLHF,TGTGCCAGCAGCCCACAGGGGTCGTCTAATTCACCCCTCCACTTT
.,.,TRBJ2-3,TRBV6-5,CGAGETDTQYF,TGTGGCGCAGGGGAAACAGATACGCAGTATTTT
.,.,TRBJ1-2,TRBV30,CACWTAPFYGYTF,TGTGCCTGTTGGACAGCCCCTTTCTATGGCTACACCTTC
.,TRBD2,TRBJ2-7,TRBV2,CASSEVGGAGGNEQYF,TGTGCCAGCAGTGAAGTGGGTGGAGCGGGGGGAAACGAGCAGTACTTC
.,TRBD1,TRBJ1-1,TRBV7-9,CASMVTGTGEAEAFF,TGTGCCAGCATGGTAACCGGGACAGGGGAGGCTGAAGCTTTCTTT
once,.,TRBJ2-2,TRBV5-6,CASSSDILDGNTGELFF,TGTGCCAGCAGCTCAGACATTCTAGACGGGAACACCGGGGAGCTGTTTTTT
.,.,TRBJ2-7,TRBV6-6,CASSYSGSPPEQYF,TGTGCCAGCAGTTATTCAGGGTCACCCCCCGAGCAGTACTTC
.,.,TRBJ1-6,TRBV2,CASSSDIINSPLHF,TGTGCCAGCAGCTCGGACATAATAAATTCACCCCTCCACTTT
.,.,TRBJ1-1,TRBV7-9,CASSLITEAFF,TGTGCCAGCAGCTTGATCACTGAAGCTTTCTTT
few,.,TRBJ2-7,TRBV6-5,CASSYQVEQYF,TGTGCCAGCAGTTACCAGGTCGAGCAGTACTTC
.,.,TRBJ1-2,TRBV6-6,CASSYMPGDDYTF,TGTGCCAGCAGTTACATGCCAGGGGACGACTACACCTTC
.,.,TRBJ1-2,TRBV7-8,CASSLANQERGYTF,TGTGCCAGCAGCTTAGCCAACCAGGAGCGCGGCTACACCTTC
.,.,TRBJ2-1,TRBV5-1,CASRGAEYNEQFF,TGCGCCAGCAGGGGGGCAGAATACAATGAGCAGTTCTTC
once,.,TRBJ1-3,TRBV9,CASSVGGVFGNTIYF,TGTGCCAGCAGCGTAGGAGGGGTTTTTGGAAACACCATATATTTT
.,TRBD2,TRBJ2-3,TRBV6-8,CASRTDREFRLAGGPGETDTQYF,TGTGCCAGCAGGACGGACAGGGAATTTAGACTAGCGGGAGGGCCAGGAGAAACAGATACGCAGTATTTT
.,.,TRBJ1-1,TRBV28,CASSLQGWSTEAFF,TGTGCCAGCAGTTTACAAGGGTGGAGCACTGAAGCTTTCTTT